The 27 T cell receptor beta chains presented below share a single source sample, sequenced in a study of shared clonotypes between healthy human individuals. The protocol was immunoSEQ multiplex PCR, while the TCRdb copy is restricted to in-frame clones and leaves out a portion. The table shows about a million clones, with about 80% occurring only once. Sequenced: memory CD4+ T cells from PBMCs. The subset here: CD45RA-negative fraction. The source is a young man in good health. Some clones in this sample may be carry-over from other donors' samples.

This clone has more than one count but fewer than ten. The V call is TRBV28, the J call TRBJ1-5, with 8 bases matching TRBD1. From germline, CDR1 is MDHEN and CDR2 SYDVKM. Trimming removed 6 bases from V and 6 bases from J; junction bases left unmatched: 10. The CDR3 covers 15 residues. The CDR3 sequence is CASRPGGALPQPQHF. DNA for the CDR3: TGTGCCAGCAGGCCAGGGGGCGCGTTGCCTCAGCCCCAGCATTTT.

Concerning this clone itself: The sample carries other DNA sequences with the same CDR3. V is TRBV5-1 and J is TRBJ2-5; D gene unclear. V dropped 2 bases and J dropped 4 bases, with 6 bases sitting between them. Germline V lookup: CDR1 SGHRS, CDR2 YFSETQ. The CDR3 runs 12 residues. The CDR3 loop is CASSFTSETQYF. As DNA, the CDR3 is TGCGCCAGCAGCTTTACATCAGAGACCCAGTACTTC.

In its sample, this clone was seen a few times. The gene calls are TRBV5-8 and TRBJ1-1; D is unclear. Trimming stripped 3 bases from V and 5 bases from J, with 14 bases between. This CDR3 region has 14 residues. Germline V gene lookup returns CDR1 SGHTS and CDR2 YDEGEE. CDR3 sequence reads: CASSSPEGRTEAFF. Here the CDR3 DNA reads TGTGCCAGCAGCTCGCCTGAGGGCCGGACTGAAGCTTTCTTT.

As concerns this clone: This sample also contains other DNA sequences that code for the same CDR3. The chain employs TRBV7-9 and TRBJ1-4; 8 positions agree with TRBD1. The CDR3 sequence is 14 residues long. V lost 6 bases and J lost 3; bases outside the gene matches: 3. Germline values: CDR1 SEHNR, CDR2 FQNEAQ (reference sequence). CDR3: CASSLGQANEKLFF. CDR3 in DNA: TGTGCCAGCAGTCTGGGACAGGCTAATGAAAAACTGTTTTTT.

The chain combines TRBV11-3 with TRBJ2-3; 12 nucleotides line up with TRBD2. Germline CDR1 SGHNT, CDR2 YENEEA. Trimming removed 5 bases from V and 1 base from J; junction bases left unmatched: 7. CDR3 length: 17 amino acids. The CDR3 DNA sequence: TGTGCCAGCAGCCCATGGACTAGCGGGAAGGGCACAGATACGCAGTATTTT. It yields the protein CASSPWTSGKGTDTQYF.

This chain joins TRBV19 and TRBJ2-2; 7 nucleotides line up with TRBD2. Per germline, CDR1 LNHDA and CDR2 SQIVND (reference sequence). The V segment lost 5 bases and the J segment 6 bases; nucleotides outside the gene matches: 21. The CDR3 is 19 residues long. The DNA of the CDR3 is TGTGCCAGTAGTCCGACGGGGCGGGAGTCGTTCGGAGGCGCCGGGGAGCTGTTTTTT. Amino acid sequence: CASSPTGRESFGGAGELFF.

The gene calls are TRBV11-2 and TRBJ1-1; tentative D call: TRBD1 (6 bases). Germline V CDR1 and CDR2: SGHAT, FQNNGV. CDR3 length: 16 residues. Deletions cut 0 bases from V and 4 bases from J, with 15 bases between. The CDR3 DNA follows: TGTGCCAGCAGCTTAGATGGCTACAGGGTGTTCACTGAAGCTTTCTTT. It specifies CASSLDGYRVFTEAFF.

The rearrangement joins TRBV5-1 to TRBJ2-7, with 9 nucleotides matching TRBD2. The J segment lost 3 bases and the V segment lost 2 bases, leaving 6 bases of the junction unmatched. The CDR3 length is 15 residues. The germline CDR1 and CDR2 sequences are SGHRS and YFSETQ. This CDR3 is CASSLGGRAGYEQYF. The CDR3 coding sequence is TGCGCCAGCAGCTTAGGCGGGAGGGCGGGCTACGAGCAGTACTTC.

The CDR3 loop is CASGGGYTSPGGETQYF. CDR3 nucleotides: TGTGCCAGCGGGGGAGGTTACACTAGTCCGGGAGGGGAGACCCAGTACTTC. This chain links TRBV25-1 with TRBJ2-5; TRBD2 agrees at 8 bases. After removal of 8 bases from V and 5 bases from J, the junction contained 19 bases not matched to a gene. CDR3 length equals 17 residues. Germline CDR1 and CDR2: MGHDK and SYGVNS.

The chain links TRBV19 to TRBJ2-5, with D perhaps matching TRBD1 or TRBD2 (5 bases each). Trimming took 5 bases from V and 4 from J, leaving 11 bases between them. Per the germline V gene, CDR1 is LNHDA and CDR2 is SQIVND (reference sequence). CDR3 length: 13 residues. CDR3 in DNA: TGTGCCAGTAGTTATCCAGGGAGAGAGACCCAGTACTTC. It encodes CASSYPGRETQYF.

The V call is TRBV14, the J call TRBJ1-5; 9 bases are a match to TRBD1. The CDR3 runs to 16 residues. V shed 3 bases, J shed 3 bases, and the junction held 6 bases outside the gene matches. CDR1 SGHDN and CDR2 FVKESK come from the germline V gene. CDR3 DNA sequence: TGTGCCAGCAGCCATATGGGACAGGGCGACAATCAGCCCCAGCATTTT. Its protein is CASSHMGQGDNQPQHF. Full variable domain (outside the CDR3, taken from reference TRBV14 and TRBJ1-5): EAGVTQFPSHSVIEKGQTVTLRCDPISGHDNLYWYRRVMGKEIKFLLHFVKESKQDESGMPNNRFLAERTGGTYSTLKVQPAELEDSGVYFCASSHMGQGDNQPQHFGDGTRLSIL.

The chain uses TRBV5-4 and TRBJ1-2; unclear D gene. Germline-derived CDR1 and CDR2 are SGHNT and YYREEE (reference sequence). V dropped 0 bases and J dropped 8 bases, with 14 bases sitting between them. The CDR3 runs to 14 residues. The CDR3 spells CASSLGVKSYGYTF. Written as DNA, the CDR3 is TGTGCCAGCAGCTTGGGGGTCAAATCGTACGGCTACACCTTC.

The chain combines TRBV18 with TRBJ1-2; D uncertain. Germline V gives CDR1 KGHSH, CDR2 LQKENI. The CDR3 runs to 13 residues. V lost 2 bases and J lost 3, with 7 bases in between. CDR3 DNA: TGTGCCAGCTCACCAAGGCAGGACTATGGCTACACCTTC. It specifies CASSPRQDYGYTF.

The chain has TRBV5-6 and TRBJ2-5; D remains ambiguous. The DNA end lines up better with TRBJ2-7; the J call may be wrong. CDR3 length equals 14 residues. Per germline, CDR1 SGHDT and CDR2 YYEEEE. The CDR3, as DNA: TGTGCCAGCACTCTATTGGGGTCCCGTTACGAGCAGTACTTC. Translation gives CASTLLGSRYEQYF.

The rearrangement joins TRBV6-1 to TRBJ1-3; D not resolved. Germline V lookup: CDR1 MNHNS, CDR2 SASEGT. Deletions cut 5 bases from V and 4 bases from J, with 9 bases between. The CDR3 has 13 amino acids. The CDR3 DNA sequence: TGTGCCAGCAGTCCCCTGAGCGGAAACACCATATATTTT. This codes for CASSPLSGNTIYF.

This clone showed up just once. This chain joins TRBV15 and TRBJ1-2; 7 bases line up with TRBD1. Germline values: CDR1 LNHNV, CDR2 YYDKDF (reference sequence). Losses at the gene ends were 1 base for V and 8 bases for J; bases not matched to a gene: 13. The CDR3 loop spans 16 amino acids. CDR3: CATSRARTGLADGYTF. The CDR3 DNA follows: TGTGCCACCAGCAGAGCCCGGACAGGTCTGGCTGACGGCTACACCTTC.

The chain carries TRBV5-1 and TRBJ1-1; 7 positions match TRBD1. The CDR3 is made up of 14 amino acids. Trimming removed 3 bases from V and 1 base from J; junction bases left unmatched: 3. Germline assignment: CDR1 SGHRS and CDR2 YFSETQ. The CDR3 region is CASSSDRENTEAFF. In DNA form, the CDR3 reads TGCGCCAGCAGCTCAGACAGGGAGAACACTGAAGCTTTCTTT.

The J gene is TRBJ2-5, the V gene TRBV5-1; D remains ambiguous. V lost 1 base, J lost 0 bases, and 10 bases lay in between. The CDR3 is made up of 15 amino acids. Per the germline V gene, CDR1 is SGHRS and CDR2 is YFSETQ. The CDR3 DNA reads as TGCGCCAGCAGCTTGAAGTCGCAGGACCAAGAGACCCAGTACTTC. Amino acid sequence: CASSLKSQDQETQYF.

The V gene is TRBV7-2, the J gene TRBJ2-5; D might be TRBD1 (6 bases). There are 15 residues in the CDR3. V was pared by 2 bases and J by 5 bases, with 15 bases between. The germline V gene has CDR1 SGHTA and CDR2 FQGNSA. CDR3: CASSLSADSWETQYF. In DNA form, the CDR3 reads TGTGCCAGCAGCTTATCGGCGGACAGCTGGGAGACCCAGTACTTC.

This clone was observed a few times. The chain couples TRBV11-2 to TRBJ2-5; no reliable D call. CDR1 and CDR2 (germline): SGHAT, FQNNGV. The CDR3 has 12 amino acids. V was clipped by 7 bases and J by 7 bases, with 13 bases between them. The CDR3 loop is CASTQQDGTQYF. The CDR3 nucleotides are TGTGCCAGCACCCAGCAGGACGGGACCCAGTACTTC.

The J gene is TRBJ2-3, the V gene TRBV5-4; D is possibly TRBD1 (5 bases). From germline, CDR1 is SGHNT and CDR2 YYREEE (reference sequence). The CDR3 totals 15 residues. The V gene lost 1 base and the J gene lost 1 base, with 10 bases spanning the gap. The CDR3 region is CASSLRGGGTDTQYF. CDR3 DNA: TGTGCCAGCAGCTTGAGGGGTGGTGGCACAGATACGCAGTATTTT.

The V gene is TRBV14, the J gene TRBJ2-2; 8 positions match TRBD2. This CDR3 contains 15 residues. Looked up from germline, CDR1 is SGHDN and CDR2 is FVKESK. The ends lost 3 bases at V and 4 bases at J; junction bases unmatched: 4. The CDR3 spells CASSHLREVTGELFF. In DNA, the CDR3 is TGTGCCAGCAGCCATCTGCGGGAGGTCACCGGGGAGCTGTTTTTT.

This chain links TRBV28 with TRBJ1-2; 11 nucleotides align to TRBD1. The CDR3 runs to 16 residues. Germline V gene lookup returns CDR1 MDHEN and CDR2 SYDVKM. The V gene end was trimmed by 6 bases and the J gene end by 10 bases; junction bases not matched to a gene: 16. The CDR3 reads CASRLKLGQGADPYTF. As DNA, the CDR3 is TGTGCCAGCAGACTTAAACTCGGACAGGGGGCAGATCCCTACACCTTC.

The chain couples TRBV5-1 to TRBJ2-6, with 11 bases that match TRBD1. J gave up 1 base and V 10 bases, and 10 bases lay outside the gene matches. Germline CDR1 reads SGHRS; CDR2 reads YFSETQ. The CDR3 runs to 17 residues. The CDR3 DNA follows: TGCGCCCGCGGCGGGGGACAGGGGGTGTCTGGGGCCAACGTCCTGACTTTC. This sequence encodes CARGGGQGVSGANVLTF.

The rearrangement uses TRBV28 and TRBJ2-3; D assignment may be TRBD1 or TRBD2 (6 bases each). This CDR3 has 14 residues. Germline loops: CDR1 MDHEN, CDR2 SYDVKM. V was shortened by 8 bases and J by 5 bases, with 17 bases between the two germline ends. This CDR3 is CASLGAGLVDTQYF. The CDR3 nucleotides are TGTGCCAGCTTGGGGGCGGGATTGGTAGATACGCAGTATTTT.

This chain connects TRBV5-1 to TRBJ1-1; TRBD1 is a possible D gene (5 bases). Between the trimmed V and J ends, which lost 4 bases and 5 bases, there was a span of 21 bases. The length of the CDR3 is 16 residues. Germline V gene lookup returns CDR1 SGHRS and CDR2 YFSETQ. The CDR3 DNA follows: TGCGCCAGCAGCCTAGGAGGGGTCCTCGCGGGGACTGAAGCTTTCTTT. Translation gives CASSLGGVLAGTEAFF.

The chain is built from TRBV19 and TRBJ1-5; no reliable D call. The CDR3 covers 18 residues. Germline assignment: CDR1 LNHDA and CDR2 SQIVND (reference sequence). The V end was cut by 0 bases, the J end by 0 bases, with 15 bases between. This chain's CDR3 is CASSIDWARNYSNQPQHF. The CDR3 coding sequence is TGTGCCAGTAGTATAGATTGGGCCAGAAATTATAGCAATCAGCCCCAGCATTTT. Filled out from reference TRBV19 and TRBJ1-5, the complete variable domain reads DGGITQSPKYLFRKEGQNVTLSCEQNLNHDAMYWYRQDPGQGLRLIYYSQIVNDFQKGDIAEGYSVSREKKESFPLTVTSAQKNPTAFYLCASSIDWARNYSNQPQHFGDGTRLSIL.